This T cell receptor (beta chain) was sequenced for a study of cytomegalovirus exposure and HLA in healthy donors. The J segment lost 4 bases and the V segment lost 8 bases, leaving 10 bases of the junction unmatched. There are 14 residues in the CDR3. Germline CDR1 is SNHLY and CDR2 is FYNNEI. About this clone itself: Its target is not known.

General study results and limits: There were reportedly fewer N-insertions in an Asian-associated ancestry cluster than the roughly 670-donor mean, in a later analysis.

The PCR had 60 Vbeta and 13 Jbeta primers. Repertoires were generated with immunoSEQ multiplex PCR, while TCRdb's copy carries only in-frame clones and drops some. The sample is made up of more than 45,000 clones, and the top ten hold over 9% of it. The clonotype was recovered from a woman between 25 and 40 years old in good health and CMV-seropositive. Material for sequencing was PBMCs. The chain uses TRBV2 and TRBJ2-7, with 8 bases that match TRBD2. CDR3 region: CASRPLGGGYEQYF. The CDR3 DNA reads TGTGCCAGCCGCCCCCTGGGCGGGGGGTACGAGCAGTACTTC.